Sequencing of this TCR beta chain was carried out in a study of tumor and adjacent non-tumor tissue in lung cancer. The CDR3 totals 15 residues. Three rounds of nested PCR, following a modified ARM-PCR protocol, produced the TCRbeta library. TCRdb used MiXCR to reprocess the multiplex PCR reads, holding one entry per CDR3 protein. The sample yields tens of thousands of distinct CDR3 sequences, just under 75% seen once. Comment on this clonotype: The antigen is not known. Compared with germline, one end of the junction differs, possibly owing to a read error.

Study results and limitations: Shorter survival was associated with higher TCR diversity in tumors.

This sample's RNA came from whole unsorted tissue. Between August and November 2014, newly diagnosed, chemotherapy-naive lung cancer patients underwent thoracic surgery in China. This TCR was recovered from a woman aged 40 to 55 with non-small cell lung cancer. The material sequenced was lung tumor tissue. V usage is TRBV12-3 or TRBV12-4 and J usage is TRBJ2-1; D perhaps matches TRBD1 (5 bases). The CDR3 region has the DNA TGTGCTAGCAGTTCCAGTGGGGCCTCCTACAATGGGCAGTTCTTC. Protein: CASSSSGASYNGQFF.